These 14 T cell receptor beta chains share one sample of origin, sequenced in a study of shared T cell receptors in the human thymus. The repertoire was sequenced with immunoSEQ multiplex PCR; TCRdb's copy has only in-frame clones and lacks some. This sample has some 660,000 clones, with more than 70% found just once. The same specimen was also included in a second study, on human thymus T cells.

The sample consisted of thymocytes. These TCRs come from a boy less than two years old with a congenital heart defect.

CDR3 DNA sequence: TGTGCCAGCAGCGAACCGGGACAGGGCCTCTATGGCTACACCTTC. Translating gives CASSEPGQGLYGYTF. This chain links TRBV5-4 with TRBJ1-2, with TRBD1 identical over 9 bases. Germline CDR1 SGHNT, CDR2 YYREEE (reference sequence). The CDR3 has 15 residues. The V segment lost 4 bases and the J segment 4 bases; nucleotides outside the gene matches: 8.

V is TRBV7-9 and J is TRBJ2-1, with 9 bases matching TRBD2. Germline V gene sequence: CDR1 SEHNR, CDR2 FQNEAQ (reference sequence). Unmatched junction bases numbered 17, after V lost 4 bases and J lost 10 bases. The CDR3 is 17 residues long. CDR3 bases: TGTGCCAGCAGCTCTTACTTTGGGCGGGAGGGCCGATACGAGCAGTTCTTC. It codes for CASSSYFGREGRYEQFF.

The genes are TRBV2 and TRBJ2-3; maybe TRBD2 (5 bases). The germline V gene encodes CDR1 SNHLY and CDR2 FYNNEI. The CDR3 contains 12 residues. Trimming removed 4 bases at V and 12 bases at J, with 14 bases between. As DNA, the CDR3 is TGTGCCAGCAGTGGGGTAAGGGAGCCACAGTATTTT. Amino acids: CASSGVREPQYF. Supplemented by reference TRBV2 and TRBJ2-3, the full variable domain reads EPEVTQTPSHQVTQMGQEVILRCVPISNHLYFYWYRQILGQKVEFLVSFYNNEISEKSEIFDDQFSVERPDGSNFTLKIRSTKLEDSAMYFCASSGVREPQYFGPGTRLTVL.

The rearrangement links TRBV4-3 to TRBJ2-4, with D uncertain. Germline V lookup: CDR1 LGHNA, CDR2 YSLEER. The CDR3 totals 15 residues. Trimming removed 0 bases at V and 6 bases at J, with 12 bases between. The DNA for the CDR3 is TGCGCCAGCAGCCAAGATATTCGTGGGCGAAACATTCAGTACTTC. It specifies CASSQDIRGRNIQYF.

This rearrangement joins TRBV9 to TRBJ1-2; possible D gene TRBD1, 5 bases. Germline V gene data show CDR1 as SGDLS and CDR2 as YYNGEE. CDR3 length: 17 residues. V gave up 4 bases and J gave up 3 bases, with 22 bases separating them. The CDR3: CASSTRYGTDGDYGYTF. The CDR3 nucleotides are TGTGCCAGCAGCACTAGGTACGGGACTGACGGAGACTATGGCTACACCTTC.

The chain carries TRBV5-6 and TRBJ1-1; maybe TRBD1 (6 bases). CDR3 length: 19 residues. Trimming took 0 bases from V and 2 from J, leaving 23 bases between them. Germline CDR1 is SGHDT and CDR2 is YYEEEE. Written as DNA, the CDR3 is TGTGCCAGCAGCTTGGATTGGGTCCCGACAGGCCCCTCTAACACTGAAGCTTTCTTT. Its protein is CASSLDWVPTGPSNTEAFF.

The CDR3 bases are TGTGCCAGCAGTTCAGGGTCTGGAAACACCATATATTTT. Its translation is CASSSGSGNTIYF. This sequence joins TRBV28 and TRBJ1-3; a possible D gene is TRBD1 (5 bases). Trimming removed 4 bases from V and 1 base from J, with 5 bases in between. CDR3 length equals 13 residues. Germline CDR1 reads MDHEN; CDR2 reads SYDVKM. The whole variable domain, filled in from reference TRBV28 and TRBJ1-3, reads DVKVTQSSRYLVKRTGEKVFLECVQDMDHENMFWYRQDPGLGLRLIYFSYDVKMKEKGDIPEGYSVSREKKERFSLILESASTNQTSMYLCASSSGSGNTIYFGEGSWLTVV.

Only a few counts were recorded for this clone. This rearrangement joins TRBV5-4 to TRBJ2-2, with a weak D call TRBD2 (5 bases). V lost 1 base to trimming and J lost 7 bases, with 8 bases between them. This CDR3 is built from 13 residues. From germline, CDR1 is SGHNT and CDR2 YYREEE (reference sequence). For the CDR3, the DNA is TGTGCCAGCAGCTTGAGGGAGAACGGGGAGCTGTTTTTT. It codes for CASSLRENGELFF.

The V gene is TRBV15, the J gene TRBJ2-3; 7 bases fit TRBD2. This CDR3 has 18 residues. The J segment lost 1 base and the V segment lost 1 base, leaving 11 bases of the junction unmatched. Germline V gives CDR1 LNHNV, CDR2 YYDKDF (reference sequence). DNA for the CDR3: TGTGCCACCAGCAGAGCTTATGAATCTAGCGGCTGCACAGATACGCAGTATTTT. The encoded protein is CATSRAYESSGCTDTQYF.

DNA for the CDR3: TGTGCCTGGAGGGGGACTAGCGGGAGAGGTTCCCCGAATGAGCAGTTCTTC. Translated: CAWRGTSGRGSPNEQFF. The rearrangement uses TRBV30 and TRBJ2-1; 14 positions match TRBD2. The V segment lost 3 bases and the J segment 7 bases; nucleotides outside the gene matches: 11. This CDR3 comprises 17 residues. Germline assignment: CDR1 GTSNPN and CDR2 SVGIG (reference sequence).

The chain combines TRBV6-5 with TRBJ1-4, with TRBD1 matching 7 bases. There are 16 residues in the CDR3. The V gene end was trimmed by 2 bases and the J gene end by 8 bases; junction bases not matched to a gene: 11. Germline V gene data show CDR1 as MNHEY and CDR2 as SVGAGI. The CDR3 sequence is CASSYRVDRAGEKLFF. DNA of the CDR3: TGTGCCAGCAGTTACCGGGTTGACAGGGCTGGGGAAAAACTGTTTTTT.

The rearrangement uses TRBV27 and TRBJ2-7; the D gene is possibly TRBD1 (6 bases). V lost 6 bases and J 7 bases, leaving 19 bases between the germline ends. CDR1 and CDR2 from the germline V gene are MNHEY and SMNVEV (reference sequence). The CDR3 has 14 residues. The CDR3 nucleotides are TGTGCCAGCAGCTTCGACAGGACGCGCGGAGAGCAGTACTTC. This gives the protein CASSFDRTRGEQYF.

The genes are TRBV15 and TRBJ1-4, with D maybe TRBD1 (6 bases). The germline V and J ends were trimmed by 0 bases and 0 bases, with 14 bases remaining between them. The CDR3 has 18 amino acids. Germline V gene sequence: CDR1 LNHNV, CDR2 YYDKDF (reference sequence). The CDR3 sequence is CATSRDRGGIATNEKLFF. The CDR3 DNA sequence: TGTGCCACCAGCAGAGATAGGGGGGGGATTGCAACTAATGAAAAACTGTTTTTT.

The chain couples TRBV4-3 to TRBJ2-2, with unresolved D. Trimming removed 0 bases at V and 3 bases at J, with 5 bases between. The CDR3 extends over 14 amino acids. CDR1 is LGHNA, CDR2 YSLEER, per germline. CDR3 DNA: TGCGCCAGCAGCCAAGATCAGTACACCGGGGAGCTGTTTTTT. Its protein product is CASSQDQYTGELFF.